Below are 12 T cell receptor beta chains sequenced from a single sample in a study of cytomegalovirus exposure and HLA in healthy donors. It was with 60 Vbeta and 13 Jbeta primers that the PCR ran. Profiled with immunoSEQ multiplex PCR; TCRdb holds only in-frame clones, not every one. The table for this sample gives approximately 120,000 clones. Sequencing was carried out using PBMCs. Receptors originate from a man aged 40-55 years in good health and CMV-seronegative.

This chain connects TRBV6-6 to TRBJ2-3; D gene uncertain. The CDR3 loop spans 14 amino acids. Germline V gives CDR1 MNHNY, CDR2 SVGAGI (reference sequence). Trimming cost V 2 bases and J 5 bases, with 11 bases left between them. CDR3 sequence reads: CASSYPLNGDTQYF. Written as DNA, the CDR3 is TGTGCCAGCAGTTACCCCTTGAACGGAGATACGCAGTATTTT.

To note about this clone: The junction departs from the called germline gene at one end, perhaps through a read error. This chain links TRBV19 with TRBJ2-3; D is unclear. The V gene's germline CDR1 is LNHDA and CDR2 SQIVND (reference sequence). CDR3 length: 11 residues. This chain's CDR3 is CASSSTNTQYF. In DNA form, the CDR3 reads TGTGCCAGTAGTTCCACAAATACGCAGTATTTT.

This chain joins TRBV19 and TRBJ1-5; TRBD1 aligns across 10 bases. This CDR3 contains 17 residues. Germline loops: CDR1 LNHDA, CDR2 SQIVND (reference sequence). Unmatched junction bases numbered 16, after V lost 8 bases and J lost 6 bases. The CDR3 loop reads CASGPGQGKSGRQPQHF. DNA for the CDR3: TGTGCCAGTGGACCGGGACAGGGGAAATCAGGACGTCAGCCCCAGCATTTT.

The CDR3 sequence is CASSPSGSGNTIYF. In DNA, the CDR3 is TGTGCCAGCAGCCCTTCTGGGAGTGGAAACACCATATATTTT. The V call is TRBV7-2, the J call TRBJ1-3; D gene uncertain. Germline loops: CDR1 SGHTA, CDR2 FQGNSA. The germline V and J ends were trimmed by 5 bases and 3 bases, with 11 bases remaining between them. The CDR3 has 14 residues. Together with reference TRBV7-2 and TRBJ1-3, the CDR3 gives the full variable domain: GAGVSQSPSNKVTEKGKDVELRCDPISGHTALYWYRQSLGQGLEFLIYFQGNSAPDKSGLPSDRFSAERTGGSVSTLTIQRTQQEDSAVYLCASSPSGSGNTIYFGEGSWLTVV.

The V call is TRBV9, the J call TRBJ2-7; TRBD2 matches 7 bases. Germline V lookup: CDR1 SGDLS, CDR2 YYNGEE. This CDR3 is 15 amino acids long. J gave up 4 bases and V 4 bases, and 11 bases lay outside the gene matches. As DNA, the CDR3 is TGTGCCAGCAGCCCAAGCGGTCTAGCGGCATACGAGCAGTACTTC. Amino acids: CASSPSGLAAYEQYF.

The gene calls are TRBV4-3 and TRBJ2-2, with 13 nucleotides matching TRBD2. Germline V CDR1 and CDR2: LGHNA, YSLEER. The CDR3 extends over 17 amino acids. After removal of 4 bases from V and 6 bases from J, the junction contained 8 bases not matched to a gene. The CDR3 protein is CASSRVLAGGKAGELFF. The CDR3 DNA follows: TGCGCCAGCAGCCGAGTACTAGCGGGAGGGAAGGCCGGGGAGCTGTTTTTT.

The rearrangement joins TRBV7-3 to TRBJ2-3; D is unclear. CDR1 is SGHTA and CDR2 is FQGTGA in the germline V gene. This CDR3 is built from 15 residues. Trimming removed 4 bases from V and 0 bases from J, with 11 bases in between. CDR3 protein: CASSSQATSTDTQYF. The CDR3 DNA reads TGTGCCAGCAGCTCCCAGGCAACTAGCACAGATACGCAGTATTTT.

The V call is TRBV29-1, the J call TRBJ2-1; D remains ambiguous. The ends were cut back, 2 bases at V and 6 bases at J, with 14 bases in the middle. In germline, CDR1 is SQVTM, CDR2 ANQGSEA. The CDR3 is made up of 14 amino acids. Written as DNA, the CDR3 is TGCAGCGTTGAAAAGTCGAAGGCAGGCAATGAGCAGTTCTTC. Its translation is CSVEKSKAGNEQFF.

The rearrangement joins TRBV7-8 to TRBJ1-2; TRBD1 agrees at 8 bases. V dropped 8 bases and J dropped 1; count of bases not matched to a gene: 6. Germline-derived CDR1 and CDR2 are SGHVS and FQNEAQ. This CDR3 has 14 amino acids. The chain's CDR3 is CASARDRRNYGYTF. CDR3 in DNA: TGTGCCAGCGCACGGGACAGGCGTAACTATGGCTACACCTTC.

The chain carries TRBV11-2 and TRBJ2-7, with D tentatively TRBD1 (6 bases). Germline V gene data show CDR1 as SGHAT and CDR2 as FQNNGV. The V end lost 4 bases, the J end lost 7 bases, and 14 bases lay between the germline ends. The CDR3 contains 13 residues. CDR3: CASSSQGEGEQYF. DNA of the CDR3: TGTGCCAGCAGCTCACAGGGTGAGGGTGAGCAGTACTTC.

The chain couples TRBV30 to TRBJ1-5; weak D call: TRBD1 (6 bases). Trimming removed 0 bases from V and 0 bases from J, with 15 bases in between. The germline V gene encodes CDR1 GTSNPN and CDR2 SVGIG (reference sequence). This CDR3 has 17 residues. CDR3 loop: CAWSVSRTEYSNQPQHF. In DNA form, the CDR3 reads TGTGCCTGGAGTGTTTCCCGGACAGAGTATAGCAATCAGCCCCAGCATTTT.

The genes are TRBV5-1 and TRBJ2-7, with D perhaps TRBD1 (6 bases). CDR3 length: 16 amino acids. Deletions cut 3 bases from V and 3 bases from J, with 19 bases between. Per germline, CDR1 SGHRS and CDR2 YFSETQ. Written as DNA, the CDR3 is TGCGCCAGCAGCTGGCCGAACAGGGACGTGGGCTACGAGCAGTACTTC. The encoded protein is CASSWPNRDVGYEQYF.